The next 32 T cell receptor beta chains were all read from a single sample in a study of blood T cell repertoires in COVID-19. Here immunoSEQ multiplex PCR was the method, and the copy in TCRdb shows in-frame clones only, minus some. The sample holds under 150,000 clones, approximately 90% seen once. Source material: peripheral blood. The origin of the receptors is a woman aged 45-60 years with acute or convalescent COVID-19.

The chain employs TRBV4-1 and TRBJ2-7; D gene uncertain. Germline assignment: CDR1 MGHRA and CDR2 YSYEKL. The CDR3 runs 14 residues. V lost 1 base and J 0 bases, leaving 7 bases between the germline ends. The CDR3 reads CASSQVPNSYEQYF. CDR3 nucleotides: TGCGCCAGCAGCCAAGTCCCCAACTCCTACGAGCAGTACTTC.

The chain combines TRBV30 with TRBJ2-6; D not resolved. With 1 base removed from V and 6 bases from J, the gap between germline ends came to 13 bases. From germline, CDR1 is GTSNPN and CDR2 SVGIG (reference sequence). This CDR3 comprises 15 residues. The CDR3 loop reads CAWSGGRVEANVLTF. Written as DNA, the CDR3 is TGTGCCTGGAGTGGAGGTCGGGTAGAGGCCAACGTCCTGACTTTC.

CDR3 coding DNA: TGTGCCAGCAGACGACAGGGGAGCGAGCAGTACTTC. Amino acid sequence: CASRRQGSEQYF. This chain links TRBV7-2 with TRBJ2-7, with TRBD1 identical over 8 bases. CDR3 size: 12 residues. V was pared by 6 bases and J by 6 bases, with 4 bases of the junction left unmatched. Germline V gives CDR1 SGHTA, CDR2 FQGNSA.

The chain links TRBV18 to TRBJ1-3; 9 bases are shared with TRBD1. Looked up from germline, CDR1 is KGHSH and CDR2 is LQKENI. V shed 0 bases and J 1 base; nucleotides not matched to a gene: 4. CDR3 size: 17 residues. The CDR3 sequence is CASSPPSGQGSGNTIYF. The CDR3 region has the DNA TGTGCCAGCTCACCACCTTCGGGACAGGGATCTGGAAACACCATATATTTT.

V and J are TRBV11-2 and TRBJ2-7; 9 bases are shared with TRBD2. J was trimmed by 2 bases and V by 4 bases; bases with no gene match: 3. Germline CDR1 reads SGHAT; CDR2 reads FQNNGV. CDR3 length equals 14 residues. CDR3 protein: CASSSGTSTYEQYF. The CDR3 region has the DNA TGTGCCAGCAGCTCCGGGACTAGCACCTACGAGCAGTACTTC.

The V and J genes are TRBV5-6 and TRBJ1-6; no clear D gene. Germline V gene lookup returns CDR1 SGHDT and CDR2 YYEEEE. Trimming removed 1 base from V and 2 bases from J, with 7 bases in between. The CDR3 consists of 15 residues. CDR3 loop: CASSLIQAYNSPLHF. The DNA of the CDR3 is TGTGCCAGCAGCTTGATCCAGGCCTATAATTCACCCCTCCACTTT.

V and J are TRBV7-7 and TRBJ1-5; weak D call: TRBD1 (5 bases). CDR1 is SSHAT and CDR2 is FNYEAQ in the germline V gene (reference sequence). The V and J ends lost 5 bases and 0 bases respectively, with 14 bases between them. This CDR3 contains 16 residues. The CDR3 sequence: CASSLFWGDSNQPQHF. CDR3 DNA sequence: TGTGCCAGCAGCCTTTTTTGGGGGGATAGCAATCAGCCCCAGCATTTT.

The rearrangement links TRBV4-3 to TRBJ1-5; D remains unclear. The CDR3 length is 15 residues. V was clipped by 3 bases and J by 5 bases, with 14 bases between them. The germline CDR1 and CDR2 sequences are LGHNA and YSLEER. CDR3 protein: CASSHDYSADQPQHF. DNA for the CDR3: TGCGCCAGCAGCCATGATTATAGTGCTGATCAGCCCCAGCATTTT.

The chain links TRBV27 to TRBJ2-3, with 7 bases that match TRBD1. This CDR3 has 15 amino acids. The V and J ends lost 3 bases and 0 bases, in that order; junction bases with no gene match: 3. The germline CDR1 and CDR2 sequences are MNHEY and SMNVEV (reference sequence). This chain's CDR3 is CASSLYRGSTDTQYF. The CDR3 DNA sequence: TGTGCCAGCAGTTTGTACAGGGGTAGCACAGATACGCAGTATTTT.

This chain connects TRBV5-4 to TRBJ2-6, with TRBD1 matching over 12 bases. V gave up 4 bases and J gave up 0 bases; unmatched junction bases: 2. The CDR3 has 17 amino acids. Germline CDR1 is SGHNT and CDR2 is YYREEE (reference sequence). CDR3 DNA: TGTGCCAGCAGCCCGGGACAGGGGGCCTCTGGGGCCAACGTCCTGACTTTC. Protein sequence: CASSPGQGASGANVLTF.

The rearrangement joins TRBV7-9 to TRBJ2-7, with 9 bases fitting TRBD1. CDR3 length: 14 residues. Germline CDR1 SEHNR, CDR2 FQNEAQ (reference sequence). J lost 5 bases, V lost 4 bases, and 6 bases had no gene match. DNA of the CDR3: TGTGCCAGCAGCTCAGATACAGGGGGCGACGAGCAGTACTTC. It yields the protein CASSSDTGGDEQYF.

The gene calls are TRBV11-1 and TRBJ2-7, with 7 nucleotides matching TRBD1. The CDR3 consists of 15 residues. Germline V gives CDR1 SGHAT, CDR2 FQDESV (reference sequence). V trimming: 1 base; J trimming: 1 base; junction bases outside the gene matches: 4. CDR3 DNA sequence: TGTGCCAGCAGCTTAGATCCGGGACAGTCCTACGAGCAGTACTTC. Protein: CASSLDPGQSYEQYF. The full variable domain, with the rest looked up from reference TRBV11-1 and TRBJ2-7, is EAEVAQSPRYKITEKSQAVAFWCDPISGHATLYWYRQILGQGPELLVQFQDESVVDDSQLPKDRFSAERLKGVDSTLKIQPAELGDSAMYLCASSLDPGQSYEQYFGPGTRLTVT.

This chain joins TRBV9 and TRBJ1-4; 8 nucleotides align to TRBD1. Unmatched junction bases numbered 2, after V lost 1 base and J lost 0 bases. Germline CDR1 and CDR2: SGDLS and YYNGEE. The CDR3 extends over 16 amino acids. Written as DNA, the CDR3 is TGTGCCAGCAGCGTAACAGGGGGTGCAACTAATGAAAAACTGTTTTTT. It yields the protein CASSVTGGATNEKLFF.

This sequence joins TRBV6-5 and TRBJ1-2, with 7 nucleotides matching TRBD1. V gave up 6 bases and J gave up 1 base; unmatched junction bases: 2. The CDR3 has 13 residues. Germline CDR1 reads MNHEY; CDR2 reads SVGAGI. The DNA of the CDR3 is TGTGCCAGCAGCCGGGACAGTAACTATGGCTACACCTTC. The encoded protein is CASSRDSNYGYTF.

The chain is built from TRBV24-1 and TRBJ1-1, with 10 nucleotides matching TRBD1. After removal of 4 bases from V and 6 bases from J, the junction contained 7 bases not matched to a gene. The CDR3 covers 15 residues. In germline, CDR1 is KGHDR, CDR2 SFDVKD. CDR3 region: CATSEATGGRAEAFF. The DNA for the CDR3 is TGTGCCACCAGTGAGGCGACAGGGGGCCGGGCTGAAGCTTTCTTT.

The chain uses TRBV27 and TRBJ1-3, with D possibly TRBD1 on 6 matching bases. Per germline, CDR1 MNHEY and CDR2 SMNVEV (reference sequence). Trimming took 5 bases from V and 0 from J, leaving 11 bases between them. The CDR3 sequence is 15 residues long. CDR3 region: CASSVRGGSGNTIYF. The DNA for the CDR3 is TGTGCCAGCAGTGTGAGAGGGGGCTCTGGAAACACCATATATTTT.

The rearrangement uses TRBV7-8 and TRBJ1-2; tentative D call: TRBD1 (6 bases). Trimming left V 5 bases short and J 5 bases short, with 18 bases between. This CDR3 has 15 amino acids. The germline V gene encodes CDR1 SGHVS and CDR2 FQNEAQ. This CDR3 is CASSGLGGPGYGYTF. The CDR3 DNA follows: TGTGCCAGCAGCGGGCTGGGGGGGCCCGGTTATGGCTACACCTTC.

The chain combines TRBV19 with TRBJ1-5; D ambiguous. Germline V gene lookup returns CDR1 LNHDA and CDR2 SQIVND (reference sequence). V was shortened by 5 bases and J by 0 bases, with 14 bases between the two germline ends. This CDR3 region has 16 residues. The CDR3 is CASSLRHLYSNQPQHF. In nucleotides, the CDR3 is TGTGCCAGTAGTCTCAGACATCTGTATAGCAATCAGCCCCAGCATTTT.

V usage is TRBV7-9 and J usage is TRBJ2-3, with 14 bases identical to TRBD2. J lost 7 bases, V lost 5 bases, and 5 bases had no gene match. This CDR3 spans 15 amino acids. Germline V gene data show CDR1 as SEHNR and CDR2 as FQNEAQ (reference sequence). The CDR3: CASSPGTSGGHTQYF. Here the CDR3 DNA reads TGTGCCAGCAGCCCAGGGACTAGCGGGGGACATACGCAGTATTTT.

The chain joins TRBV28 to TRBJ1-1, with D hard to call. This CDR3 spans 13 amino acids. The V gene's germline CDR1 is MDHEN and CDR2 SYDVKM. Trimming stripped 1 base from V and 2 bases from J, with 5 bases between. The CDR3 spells CASSLSTNTEAFF. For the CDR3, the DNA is TGTGCCAGCAGTTTATCCACAAACACTGAAGCTTTCTTT.

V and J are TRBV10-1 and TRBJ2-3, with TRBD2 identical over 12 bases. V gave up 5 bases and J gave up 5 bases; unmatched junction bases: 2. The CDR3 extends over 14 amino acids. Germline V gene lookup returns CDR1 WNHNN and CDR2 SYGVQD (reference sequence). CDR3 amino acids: CASSLLAGGDTQYF. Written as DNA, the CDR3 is TGCGCCAGCAGTCTACTAGCGGGAGGAGATACGCAGTATTTT.

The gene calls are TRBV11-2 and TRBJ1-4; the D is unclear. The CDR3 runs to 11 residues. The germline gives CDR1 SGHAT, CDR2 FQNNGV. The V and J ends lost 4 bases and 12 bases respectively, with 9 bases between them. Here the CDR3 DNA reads TGTGCCAGCAGCTCGGCGGAAGAACTGTTTTTT. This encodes CASSSAEELFF.

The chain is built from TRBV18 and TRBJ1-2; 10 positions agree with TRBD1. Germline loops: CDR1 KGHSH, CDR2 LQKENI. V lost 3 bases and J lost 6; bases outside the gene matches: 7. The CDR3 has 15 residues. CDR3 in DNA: TGTGCCAGCTCACCGGCGACAGGGGGCGCGAATGGCTACACCTTC. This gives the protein CASSPATGGANGYTF.

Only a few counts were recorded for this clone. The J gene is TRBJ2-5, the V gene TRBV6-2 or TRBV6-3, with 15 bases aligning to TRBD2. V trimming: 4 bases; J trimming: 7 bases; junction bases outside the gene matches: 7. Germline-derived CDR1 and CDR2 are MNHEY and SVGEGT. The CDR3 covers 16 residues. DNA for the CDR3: TGTGCCAGCAGTTCCGTTGGGACTAGCGGGAGGATGACCCAGTACTTC. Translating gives CASSSVGTSGRMTQYF.

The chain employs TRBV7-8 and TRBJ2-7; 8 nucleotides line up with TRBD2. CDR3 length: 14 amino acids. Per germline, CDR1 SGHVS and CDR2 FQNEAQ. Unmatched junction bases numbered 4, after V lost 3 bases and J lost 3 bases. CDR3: CASSFRLASYEQYF. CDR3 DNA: TGTGCCAGCAGCTTCCGACTAGCGAGCTACGAGCAGTACTTC.

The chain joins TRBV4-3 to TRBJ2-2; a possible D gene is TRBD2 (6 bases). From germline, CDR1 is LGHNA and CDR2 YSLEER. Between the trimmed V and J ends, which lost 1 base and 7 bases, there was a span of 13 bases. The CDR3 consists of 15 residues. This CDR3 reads CASSQVGGGGGELFF. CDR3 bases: TGCGCCAGCAGCCAAGTTGGGGGAGGTGGCGGGGAGCTGTTTTTT.

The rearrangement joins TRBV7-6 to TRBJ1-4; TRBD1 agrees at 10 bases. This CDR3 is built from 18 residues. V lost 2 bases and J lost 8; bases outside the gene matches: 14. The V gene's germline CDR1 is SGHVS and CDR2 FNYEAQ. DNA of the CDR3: TGTGCCAGCAGCTTATTCCTCCGGGACAGGGGTGGGGGAGAAAAACTGTTTTTT. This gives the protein CASSLFLRDRGGGEKLFF.

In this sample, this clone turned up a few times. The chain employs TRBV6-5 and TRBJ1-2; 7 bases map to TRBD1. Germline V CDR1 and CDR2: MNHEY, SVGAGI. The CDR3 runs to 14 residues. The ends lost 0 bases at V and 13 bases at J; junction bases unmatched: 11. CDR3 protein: CASSYSQGVLWSTF. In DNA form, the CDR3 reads TGTGCCAGCAGTTACTCGCAGGGGGTCCTATGGTCCACCTTC.

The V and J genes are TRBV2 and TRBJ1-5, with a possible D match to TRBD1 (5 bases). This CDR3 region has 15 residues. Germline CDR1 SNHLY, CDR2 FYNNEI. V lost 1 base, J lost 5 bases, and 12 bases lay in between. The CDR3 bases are TGTGCCAGCAGTGAAGGCAGGGCGGGAGATCAGCCCCAGCATTTT. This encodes CASSEGRAGDQPQHF.

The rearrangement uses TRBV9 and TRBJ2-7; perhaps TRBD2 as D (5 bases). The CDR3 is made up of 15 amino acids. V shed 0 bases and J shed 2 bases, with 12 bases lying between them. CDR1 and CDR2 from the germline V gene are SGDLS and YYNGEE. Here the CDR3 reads CASSVAPGLAYEQYF. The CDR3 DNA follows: TGTGCCAGCAGCGTAGCTCCGGGATTGGCCTACGAGCAGTACTTC.

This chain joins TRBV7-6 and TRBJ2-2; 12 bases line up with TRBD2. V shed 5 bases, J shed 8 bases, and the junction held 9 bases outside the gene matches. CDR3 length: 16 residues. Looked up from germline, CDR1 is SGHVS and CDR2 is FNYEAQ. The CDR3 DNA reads TGTGCCAGCAGCATAAGACTAGCGGGAGTCTCTGGGGAGCTGTTTTTT. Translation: CASSIRLAGVSGELFF.

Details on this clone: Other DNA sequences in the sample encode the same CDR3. The CDR3 DNA follows: TGTGCCAGCAGGGGGACTAGCGGCTACAATGAGCAGTTCTTC. Protein sequence: CASRGTSGYNEQFF. This chain connects TRBV6-5 to TRBJ2-1, with TRBD2 matching 11 bases. Germline CDR1 and CDR2: MNHEY and SVGAGI. Unmatched junction bases numbered 1, after V lost 6 bases and J lost 3 bases. The CDR3 consists of 14 residues.